This TCR beta chain was captured by sequencing in a study of molecular identifiers for immune sequencing clone quantification. This clonotype was counted many times. TCRdb ran MiXCR on the PCR reads and lists one entry per CDR3 protein. Of some 580,000 distinct CDR3 sequences listed, roughly 25% are singletons. The CDR3 extends over 14 amino acids. V was pared by 3 bases and J by 1 base, with 9 bases between. Germline V CDR1 and CDR2: SGHVS, FNYEAQ. The TCR originated in a human donor in good health. Some libraries in this study had Jurkat cell RNA spiked in. The V and J genes are TRBV7-6 and TRBJ1-1; D ambiguous. Sequenced: naive CD8+ T cells from blood, with Jurkat cell RNA spiked in. Subset: FACS-sorted CD8+CD4-CCR7+CD45RA+ naive T cells. The CDR3 is CASSFNTGNTEAFF. CDR3 nucleotides: TGTGCCAGCAGCTTTAATACGGGGAACACTGAAGCTTTCTTT.